This TCR beta chain is from a study of blood T cell repertoires in COVID-19. The overall study: T cells, B-cell-depleted T cells, or PBMCs provided the cDNA or gDNA that served as material.

Germline-derived CDR1 and CDR2 are MNHEY and SMNVEV (reference sequence). Trimming stripped 5 bases from V and 0 bases from J, with 11 bases between. CDR3 length equals 16 residues. This clone has only a few counts. This same CDR3 is encoded by further DNA sequences in the sample. Sequenced by immunoSEQ multiplex PCR; TCRdb stores in-frame clones only, minus some. The data show some 200,000 clones, roughly nine tenths seen once. This clonotype was sampled from a woman between 25 and 40 years old who had recovered from COVID-19. The chain carries TRBV27 and TRBJ1-6, with a tentative D call TRBD1 (6 bases). The sample consisted of PBMCs or T cells enriched from blood (not recorded which). In DNA, the CDR3 is TGTGCCAGCAGTCTCCAGGGGTCCTCCTATAATTCACCCCTCCACTTT. This encodes CASSLQGSSYNSPLHF.